This TCR beta chain stems from a study of blood T cell repertoires in COVID-19. Study background: The United States, Italy and Spain provided the acute and convalescent COVID-19 samples. Sample material is recorded as cDNA or gDNA derived from T cells, B-cell-depleted T cells, or PBMCs.

The CDR3 has 13 residues. V dropped 4 bases and J dropped 7; count of bases not matched to a gene: 7. CDR1 SGDLS and CDR2 YYNGEE come from the germline V gene. Using immunoSEQ multiplex PCR, the repertoire was profiled, and TCRdb retains in-frame clones only, with some absent. The sample records about 81,000 clones, approximately 89% being singletons. This chain links TRBV9 with TRBJ1-2, with TRBD1 matching over 7 bases. Sequenced: peripheral blood. The source is a woman aged 80 or over with active COVID-19. The CDR3: CASSNARGLGYTF. DNA for the CDR3: TGTGCCAGCAGCAACGCGAGGGGGCTTGGCTACACCTTC.